This T cell receptor (beta chain) is from a study of CD8 T cells in Susac syndrome. RNA in amounts of about 0.5 to 1 ug was reverse transcribed with random hexamers. TCRdb re-analysed the immunoSEQ multiplex PCR reads in MiXCR, keeping a single row per CDR3 protein. The sample records about 200,000 distinct CDR3 sequences, roughly 95% being singletons. From germline, CDR1 is LNHDA and CDR2 SQIVND (reference sequence). V dropped 5 bases and J dropped 4 bases, with 9 bases sitting between them. The CDR3 totals 14 residues. The chain couples TRBV19 to TRBJ2-6; D not certain. The material sequenced was CD4+ T cells from PBMCs. This TCR derives from a human donor with multiple sclerosis. CDR3: CASSPGRGANVLTF. The CDR3 DNA reads TGTGCCAGTAGTCCTGGTAGAGGGGCCAACGTCCTGACTTTC. The full variable domain, rest sourced from reference TRBV19 and TRBJ2-6, is DGGITQSPKYLFRKEGQNVTLSCEQNLNHDAMYWYRQDPGQGLRLIYYSQIVNDFQKGDIAEGYSVSREKKESFPLTVTSAQKNPTAFYLCASSPGRGANVLTFGAGSRLTVL.